The present T cell receptor beta chain was sequenced within a study of CD8 T cells in ankylosing spondylitis. Study-wide results and limits: A TCR beta motif made of several highly homologous variants seemed typical of ankylosing spondylitis blood.

The CDR3 is made up of 14 amino acids. V gave up 3 bases and J gave up 6 bases, with 15 bases separating them. Germline CDR1 and CDR2: MNHEY and SMNVEV (reference sequence). This clonotype was picked up many times. The antigen is undetermined. Quantitative barcoded 5'-RACE was used to prepare TCR beta libraries. Each CDR3 protein gets one entry after TCRdb re-called the 5' RACE reads with MiXCR. The data contain 30,000 to 45,000 distinct CDR3 sequences, 11% of them singletons. Sequencing was carried out using synovial fluid, either unsorted or a sorted T cell fraction (not recorded which). V gene TRBV27 combines with J gene TRBJ2-7; D unresolved. The clonotype originates from a male donor with ankylosing spondylitis. The CDR3: CASSFRLDGSEQYF. CDR3 sequence (DNA): TGTGCCAGCAGTTTTAGGCTAGATGGGTCCGAGCAGTACTTC.